Here is one T cell receptor (beta chain) with its context. Its antigen is not yet known. No base quality information exists; no much larger clone differs at one position. CD8 naive samples were CD45RO-negative cells positively selected for CCR7, giving a CD45RA+CCR7+ population that excluded TemRA cells. The donors were healthy, HIV-negative adults with no recently reported acute infections or vaccinations. Every donor was a Caucasian adult residing in Nashville, Tennessee, USA. Blood was collected by leukapheresis, and PBMCs were isolated by Ficoll-Histopaque density gradient centrifugation and then cryopreserved in liquid nitrogen vapor phase. Purity and quantity of every magnetically sorted T cell population were checked by analytical flow cytometry. Each sorted fraction had its genomic DNA isolated and then quantified by UV absorbance on a Nanodrop 2000c. The CDR3, cysteine through phenylalanine, is 14 amino acids long. Only the CDR3 part of the read is kept: 42 bases, read in frame from the first base.

The data were obtained in a study of shared clonotypes between healthy human individuals (TCRdb year 2020). Describing the broader study: A couple of women and a few men aged 18 to 49 years were included in the cohort. Between about 0.8 and 9.5 billion PBMCs per donor were obtained by leukapheresis. For each donor, CD4 naive and CD4 memory were each given three plates, CD8 naive was given two plates, and CD8 memory was given one plate. To estimate repertoire size and how much clonotypes are shared between individuals, the study performed deep sequencing of blood TCR repertoires from roughly five healthy adults. To increase sequencing depth and limit assay-specific biases, different laboratories used diverse techniques to prepare libraries and sequence TCR repertoires. Summary of the overall study and its limitations: Naive subsets generally had larger estimated clonotype richness than memory subsets. Based on pairwise subsampling, the degree of clonotype sharing among donors was expected to be affected by sequencing depth. Clonotypes shared by all four sorted-subset donors showed higher generation probabilities than non-shared clonotypes. The small number of donors limited the genetic and exposure-history diversity represented. Only blood was sampled, and tissue TCR repertoires likely differ from those in blood. Even with the large sequencing depth, rarefaction of the sorted-subset datasets indicated that sequencing was incomplete. Sharing across a few donors was observed for approximately 4.6% of naive CD4, around 3.5% of naive CD8, over 2% of memory CD4, and roughly 0.4% of memory CD8 clonotypes.

TCR CDR3 regions were amplified from genomic DNA by multiplex PCR using the deep immunoSEQ assay. Extracted genomic DNA from each cell subset was spread evenly across all wells of several immunoSEQ 96-well plates, with each plate serving as a replicate. Each replicate PCR for sorted subsets received about 210 ng genomic DNA, equal to roughly 33,000 T cell genomes. The purified libraries were quantified using a Qubit 3.0 fluorometer, sized with a Bioanalyzer 2100, and then quantified again using the KAPA Library Quantification kit. Each immunoSEQ 96-well plate was sequenced on its own single-read 150-cycle Illumina NextSeq 550 flow cell. In the authors' own workflow: Because the immunoSEQ output included only junctional sequences and no quality scores, the filtering could not be the same as the filtering used for full-length reads. Sequences were annotated with PyIR, a Python wrapper for IgBLAST v1.9, and V/J genes and CDR3 were assigned using IMGT germline references. Any read was removed if the V/J assignment was weak (E-value above 1e-6), the CDR3 was missing, or the read contained stop codons, out-of-frame junctions, or ambiguous translated residues. V3J clonotypes were defined as sequences sharing the same inferred V gene, J gene, and CDR3 amino acid sequence. The percentage overlap between two repertoires was calculated by dividing the number of shared unique clonotypes by the size of the smaller repertoire. Richness of each repertoire was evaluated using RTK rarefaction, the Chao1 estimator, and Recon v2.1 estimates of unobserved clonotypes. OLGA was used to compute generation probabilities for all TCRbeta clonotypes that the gDNA method yielded from a few donors. TCRdb took over this immuneACCESS table, retaining in-frame rearrangements with V and J assigned. Such tables are incomplete; in checked studies, under half of the missing clones stem from an unresolved V gene, and the remainder is unexplained. V and J calls and clone size are given by that table; D and trimming were obtained from the DNA. In this sample the table shows about 2 million clones, about 95% of which occur a single time. More than 0.95% of the sample is taken by the ten largest.

Sequenced: naive CD8+ T cells sorted from blood. This specimen's cell subset or site label, per the study, means: CD45RA+CCR7+. This clonotype was obtained from a man aged 18 to 30 in good health. Recombination connected TRBV12-2 to TRBJ1-2; the table gives TRBD1 as D, unverified against the DNA. TRBV12-2 is tagged as a pseudogene. The CDR3 amino acid sequence is: CASRPGQGIDGYTF. The nucleotides are TGTGCAAGTCGCCCGGGACAGGGTATAGATGGCTACACCTTC.